Sequencing of this T cell receptor (beta chain) was carried out in a study of cytomegalovirus exposure and HLA in healthy donors. Looking at the study overall: The 130 or so validation repertoires, a later analysis reported, used the same platform as the approximately 650 first-cohort repertoires. Findings and limits, study-wide: The TCR clusters that emerged in the first cohort tended, a later analysis found, to co-occur in the 120 or so validation repertoires.

Profiling relied on immunoSEQ multiplex PCR, and the TCRdb table lists in-frame clones only, not all of them. The table includes about 120,000 clones, 70% to 90% detected once. This clone was detected once. The target antigen is unknown. The ends were cut back, 5 bases at V and 11 bases at J, with 6 bases in the middle. The CDR3 loop spans 9 amino acids. Germline loops: CDR1 SEHNR, CDR2 FQNEAQ (reference sequence). The donors belonged to the roughly 110-subject validation cohort, separate from the roughly 650-subject first cohort. Sequencing was done on a sample of PBMCs. The TCR comes from a woman aged 18 to 35 in good health and CMV-seropositive. This chain connects TRBV7-9 to TRBJ1-1; D ambiguous. The CDR3 protein is CASSPEAFF. The CDR3 DNA is TGTGCCAGCAGCCCCGAGGCTTTCTTT.